Listed here are 31 T cell receptor beta chains from one sample, sequenced in a study of cytomegalovirus exposure and HLA in healthy donors. The PCR had 60 Vbeta and 13 Jbeta primers. Only in-frame clones appear in the TCRdb table, and some are missing; sequencing was by immunoSEQ multiplex PCR. This table holds 65,000 to 80,000 clones, roughly three quarters found once. Sequencing input: PBMCs. The receptors were gathered from a woman aged 40 to 49 in good health and CMV-seropositive.

The gene calls are TRBV29-1 and TRBJ2-1; D unclear. The CDR3 runs 13 residues. Germline assignment: CDR1 SQVTM and CDR2 ANQGSEA. Trimming pared 4 bases from V and 5 bases from J, leaving 12 bases between. The DNA for the CDR3 is TGCAGCGTTGGGTTCACAGTCAACAATGAGCAGTTCTTC. Its translation is CSVGFTVNNEQFF.

The chain carries TRBV5-6 and TRBJ2-7; no clear D gene. Germline V gene data show CDR1 as SGHDT and CDR2 as YYEEEE. V was shortened by 4 bases and J by 0 bases, with 14 bases between the two germline ends. CDR3 length equals 15 residues. In DNA, the CDR3 is TGTGCCAGCAGCCCCCCGGGTCTAAGCTCCTACGAGCAGTACTTC. This sequence encodes CASSPPGLSSYEQYF.

This clone came up a few times. V and J are TRBV9 and TRBJ2-5, with 8 bases identical to TRBD2. The V and J ends lost 1 base and 5 bases, in that order; junction bases with no gene match: 10. The germline CDR1 and CDR2 sequences are SGDLS and YYNGEE. The CDR3 is 16 amino acids. CDR3 nucleotides: TGTGCCAGCAGCGTATCGGATGCGGGGGGCGGGGAGACCCAGTACTTC. Protein: CASSVSDAGGGETQYF.

The gene calls are TRBV6-1 and TRBJ2-7; no definite D call. Germline CDR1 is MNHNS and CDR2 is SASEGT. V lost 0 bases and J 2 bases, leaving 11 bases between the germline ends. The CDR3 consists of 15 residues. CDR3 amino acids: CASSEARGSPYEQYF. CDR3 DNA sequence: TGTGCCAGCAGTGAAGCGCGAGGCAGTCCCTACGAGCAGTACTTC.

V and J are TRBV2 and TRBJ1-1, with D unclear. V was shortened by 7 bases and J by 0 bases, with 12 bases between the two germline ends. Germline values: CDR1 SNHLY, CDR2 FYNNEI. The CDR3 spans 14 residues. In DNA, the CDR3 is TGTGCCAGCATTTTATCGGGTATGAACACTGAAGCTTTCTTT. Amino acids: CASILSGMNTEAFF.

This chain links TRBV29-1 with TRBJ1-2, with 8 bases identical to TRBD1. CDR1 is SQVTM and CDR2 is ANQGSEA in the germline V gene. CDR3 size: 11 residues. V lost 3 bases to trimming and J lost 6 bases; unmatched junction nucleotides: 0. The DNA of the CDR3 is TGCAGCGTTGAGGACAGGGATGGCTACACCTTC. Amino acid sequence: CSVEDRDGYTF.

V is TRBV18 and J is TRBJ1-3, with 9 bases that match TRBD1. After removal of 2 bases from V and 0 bases from J, the junction contained 5 bases not matched to a gene. CDR1 is KGHSH and CDR2 is LQKENI in the germline V gene. This CDR3 contains 17 residues. CDR3 DNA sequence: TGTGCCAGCTCACCATCCCCGGGACAGGGCTCTGGAAACACCATATATTTT. Translation: CASSPSPGQGSGNTIYF.

This clone was detected only a few times. This sequence joins TRBV6-1 and TRBJ1-4, with unresolved D. V was pared by 2 bases and J by 3 bases, with 7 bases between. CDR1 is MNHNS and CDR2 is SASEGT in the germline V gene. This CDR3 spans 14 amino acids. Written as DNA, the CDR3 is TGTGCCAGCAGTGAAAACAGTCCTAATGAAAAACTGTTTTTT. Translation gives CASSENSPNEKLFF.

The chain carries TRBV5-6 and TRBJ1-2; no clear D gene. The V end lost 0 bases, the J end lost 0 bases, and 9 bases lay between the germline ends. From germline, CDR1 is SGHDT and CDR2 YYEEEE. The CDR3 consists of 15 residues. The DNA of the CDR3 is TGTGCCAGCAGCTTGGGTTCCGGAGCTAACTATGGCTACACCTTC. Translation gives CASSLGSGANYGYTF.

The chain uses TRBV5-6 and TRBJ2-2, with 10 bases identical to TRBD1. The germline CDR1 and CDR2 sequences are SGHDT and YYEEEE. V shed 3 bases and J 4 bases; nucleotides not matched to a gene: 3. The CDR3 length is 15 residues. The CDR3 DNA sequence: TGTGCCAGCAGCTCTGGGACAGGGGCCACCGGGGAGCTGTTTTTT. Translation gives CASSSGTGATGELFF.

In this sample, this clone turned up a few times. The rearrangement joins TRBV6-5 to TRBJ2-3; possible D gene TRBD2, 6 bases. V lost 5 bases and J 1 base, leaving 13 bases between the germline ends. The CDR3 loop spans 15 amino acids. Looked up from germline, CDR1 is MNHEY and CDR2 is SVGAGI. The CDR3 spells CASSRLGEGTDTQYF. The CDR3 bases are TGTGCCAGCAGTCGACTAGGGGAGGGCACAGATACGCAGTATTTT.

This chain joins TRBV27 and TRBJ2-7; perhaps TRBD2 as D (6 bases). V lost 5 bases to trimming and J lost 8 bases, with 22 bases between them. Germline CDR1 is MNHEY and CDR2 is SMNVEV (reference sequence). CDR3 length equals 15 residues. CDR3 in DNA: TGTGCCAGCAGTGACATCCCCGGGGGAAATAGAAAGCAGTACTTC. This encodes CASSDIPGGNRKQYF.

CDR3 in amino acids: CATRDTHNEQFF. CDR3 DNA sequence: TGTGCCACCAGAGACACCCACAATGAGCAGTTCTTC. The chain couples TRBV6-5 to TRBJ2-1; D is uncertain. Looked up from germline, CDR1 is MNHEY and CDR2 is SVGAGI. Trimming left V 10 bases short and J 5 bases short, with 12 bases between. This CDR3 spans 12 amino acids.

Here the CDR3 DNA reads TGTGCCAGCAGTGGGCAGGTCCATGAGCAGTTCTTC. This codes for CASSGQVHEQFF. This chain links TRBV2 with TRBJ2-1; D gene uncertain. Germline assignment: CDR1 SNHLY and CDR2 FYNNEI. The CDR3 extends over 12 amino acids. V dropped 4 bases and J dropped 8 bases, with 9 bases sitting between them.

This chain links TRBV4-1 with TRBJ2-4; 8 positions agree with TRBD2. The junction had 11 bases not matched to a gene; V was cut back by 1 base and J by 6 bases. Germline lookup yields CDR1 MGHRA and CDR2 YSYEKL. The CDR3 is 17 amino acids. CDR3 sequence: CASSQGGGRSLGNIQYF. As DNA, the CDR3 is TGCGCCAGCAGCCAAGGAGGCGGGAGGAGCTTGGGAAACATTCAGTACTTC.

V is TRBV4-1 and J is TRBJ1-4; TRBD1 aligns across 9 bases. Per germline, CDR1 MGHRA and CDR2 YSYEKL. Losses at the gene ends were 3 bases for V and 0 bases for J; bases not matched to a gene: 17. CDR3 length equals 21 residues. CDR3 sequence (DNA): TGCGCCAGCAGCCATCTCCTGCTGGGACAGGGAGACACCGCAACTAATGAAAAACTGTTTTTT. Its translation is CASSHLLLGQGDTATNEKLFF.

This clone has just a few counts. V and J are TRBV6-5 and TRBJ1-2; 7 bases match TRBD1. The germline gives CDR1 MNHEY, CDR2 SVGAGI. With 8 bases clipped from V and 3 bases from J, the junction kept 12 bases outside the gene matches. The CDR3 is 15 residues long. The CDR3 DNA reads as TGTGCCAGCCATCCCGACAGGGTGGGAGACTATGGCTACACCTTC. Encoded protein: CASHPDRVGDYGYTF.

The chain is built from TRBV6-5 and TRBJ1-3, with a tentative D call TRBD1 (6 bases). This CDR3 has 15 amino acids. With 2 bases removed from V and 5 bases from J, the gap between germline ends came to 13 bases. Germline V gives CDR1 MNHEY, CDR2 SVGAGI. CDR3 DNA sequence: TGTGCCAGCAGTTACGGGACATCAGCACGAAACACCATATATTTT. Residues: CASSYGTSARNTIYF.

Written as DNA, the CDR3 is TGCAGCGTTGACCCATGGGGGCCGAGGGGGACAGGGGATTCCCCGACGCGCATCGGGACCCAGTACTTC. Amino acid sequence: CSVDPWGPRGTGDSPTRIGTQYF. V and J are TRBV29-1 and TRBJ2-5; 10 nucleotides line up with TRBD1. CDR3 length: 23 residues. Losses at the gene ends were 3 bases for V and 7 bases for J; bases not matched to a gene: 35. In germline, CDR1 is SQVTM, CDR2 ANQGSEA.

The chain employs TRBV19 and TRBJ2-7; 7 nucleotides match TRBD2. The ends lost 5 bases at V and 0 bases at J; junction bases unmatched: 7. The CDR3 consists of 15 residues. The germline CDR1 and CDR2 sequences are LNHDA and SQIVND (reference sequence). The CDR3 sequence: CASSPGTTSSYEQYF. The DNA for the CDR3 is TGTGCCAGTAGTCCCGGGACTACCAGCTCCTACGAGCAGTACTTC. Variable domain in full (rest from reference TRBV19 and TRBJ2-7): DGGITQSPKYLFRKEGQNVTLSCEQNLNHDAMYWYRQDPGQGLRLIYYSQIVNDFQKGDIAEGYSVSREKKESFPLTVTSAQKNPTAFYLCASSPGTTSSYEQYFGPGTRLTVT.

The gene calls are TRBV5-6 and TRBJ2-1; a weak D match, TRBD2 (6 bases). Germline CDR1 reads SGHDT; CDR2 reads YYEEEE. Trimming cost V 2 bases and J 10 bases, with 16 bases left between them. The CDR3 extends over 14 amino acids. This CDR3 is CASSFWSSEMEQFF. In DNA, the CDR3 is TGTGCCAGCAGCTTTTGGTCTAGCGAGATGGAGCAGTTCTTC.

The V call is TRBV5-1, the J call TRBJ2-5; TRBD2 agrees at 10 bases. The CDR3 has 17 amino acids. The trim removed 4 bases at V and 4 bases at J, leaving 13 bases unmatched. CDR1 is SGHRS, CDR2 YFSETQ, per germline. The CDR3 protein is CASSLSSGGAEGETQYF. The CDR3 nucleotides read TGCGCCAGCAGCCTATCCAGCGGGGGGGCCGAGGGAGAGACCCAGTACTTC.

The chain employs TRBV6-5 and TRBJ2-1; 9 positions match TRBD2. This CDR3 is 15 amino acids long. V lost 7 bases and J lost 2; bases outside the gene matches: 6. Per the germline V gene, CDR1 is MNHEY and CDR2 is SVGAGI. CDR3: CASIPAGGTYNEQFF. The CDR3 nucleotides read TGTGCCAGCATCCCAGCGGGGGGAACCTACAATGAGCAGTTCTTC.

This clone appeared a few times. The chain links TRBV9 to TRBJ2-2; 8 bases are a match to TRBD1. The CDR3 is 13 amino acids. After removal of 3 bases from V and 6 bases from J, the junction contained 1 base not matched to a gene. Germline loops: CDR1 SGDLS, CDR2 YYNGEE. Here the CDR3 reads CASSDRGSGELFF. CDR3 nucleotides: TGTGCCAGCAGCGACAGGGGGTCCGGGGAGCTGTTTTTT.

The rearrangement links TRBV2 to TRBJ1-3; tentative D call: TRBD1 (6 bases). V lost 3 bases and J 0 bases, leaving 12 bases between the germline ends. Per the germline V gene, CDR1 is SNHLY and CDR2 is FYNNEI. The CDR3 extends over 16 amino acids. CDR3 protein: CASSEDRDDSGNTIYF. DNA of the CDR3: TGTGCCAGCAGTGAGGACAGAGATGACTCTGGAAACACCATATATTTT.

V usage is TRBV7-9 and J usage is TRBJ1-3; D is undetermined. Germline CDR1 is SEHNR and CDR2 is FQNEAQ (reference sequence). The CDR3 totals 15 residues. The ends were cut back, 4 bases at V and 3 bases at J, with 13 bases in the middle. CDR3 in DNA: TGTGCCAGCAGCTCCCAACAGAGCAGTGGAAACACCATATATTTT. This gives the protein CASSSQQSSGNTIYF.

This clone was seen a few times. The chain has TRBV28 and TRBJ1-5; 12 bases map to TRBD1. Germline CDR1 MDHEN, CDR2 SYDVKM. J lost 2 bases, V lost 5 bases, and 7 bases had no gene match. This CDR3 spans 17 amino acids. CDR3 sequence reads: CASSRSGQGARNQPQHF. In nucleotides, the CDR3 is TGTGCCAGCAGTCGCTCGGGACAGGGGGCCCGCAATCAGCCCCAGCATTTT.

The rearrangement links TRBV5-6 to TRBJ1-2; the D gene is possibly TRBD1 (5 bases). The CDR3 sequence is 14 residues long. Germline V gene lookup returns CDR1 SGHDT and CDR2 YYEEEE. The V end was cut by 4 bases, the J end by 8 bases, with 18 bases between. The CDR3 loop is CASSLGQGGFGYTF. The CDR3 DNA is TGTGCCAGCAGCCTGGGGCAGGGAGGGTTCGGCTACACCTTC.

This CDR3 is CASSRLGQGGDYTF. The DNA for the CDR3 is TGTGCCAGCAGTAGACTTGGACAGGGGGGTGACTACACCTTC. The J gene is TRBJ1-2, the V gene TRBV27; TRBD1 matches 10 bases. V dropped 5 bases and J dropped 10; count of bases not matched to a gene: 10. CDR3 length: 14 residues. Germline V gene data show CDR1 as MNHEY and CDR2 as SMNVEV (reference sequence).

For the CDR3, the DNA is TGTGCCAGCAGAGCCACTAGCGGGGGTATGAACAATGAGCAGTTCTTC. It is translated as CASRATSGGMNNEQFF. V and J are TRBV2 and TRBJ2-1; 11 bases are a match to TRBD2. The trim removed 6 bases at V and 5 bases at J, leaving 9 bases unmatched. Germline CDR1 is SNHLY and CDR2 is FYNNEI. This CDR3 has 16 amino acids.

This clone was detected only once. The V and J genes are TRBV29-1 and TRBJ2-2; 13 bases are a match to TRBD2. V shed 3 bases and J 0 bases; nucleotides not matched to a gene: 10. The CDR3 totals 19 residues. Per germline, CDR1 SQVTM and CDR2 ANQGSEA. Here the CDR3 reads CSVEFPTSGRRANTGELFF. The CDR3 nucleotides read TGCAGCGTTGAGTTCCCGACTAGCGGGAGGCGCGCGAACACCGGGGAGCTGTTTTTT.